Following are 4 T cell receptor beta chains from one sample sequenced in a study of Ad26.COV2.S vaccination and SARS-CoV-2 variants. As for treatment: approximately 18 received Ad26.COV2.S at low or high dose, single or two shots; 5 received placebo; per-sample allocation not given. It was on day 63 after the first vaccine or placebo injection that samples were taken. Some clones are missing from TCRdb's copy, which holds only in-frame ones; the method was immunoSEQ multiplex PCR. The sample includes 300,000 to 400,000 clones, 86% seen only once; the top ten take about 10%. This specimen was peripheral blood, taken in a trial of Ad26.COV2.S vaccine versus placebo. The receptors were gathered from a person between 18 and 59 years old who received the Ad26.COV2.S COVID-19 vaccine or a placebo.

The chain carries TRBV5-1 and TRBJ1-4; 7 nucleotides align to TRBD1. The CDR3 runs to 16 residues. V was pared by 1 base and J by 4 bases, with 7 bases of the junction left unmatched. Per the germline V gene, CDR1 is SGHRS and CDR2 is YFSETQ. The CDR3 coding sequence is TGCGCCAGCAGCTTGAGGTCCAGGGGGAATAATGAAAAACTGTTTTTT. Its translation: CASSLRSRGNNEKLFF.

This chain uses TRBV6-5 with TRBJ2-1; 9 bases match TRBD1. Germline V lookup: CDR1 MNHEY, CDR2 SVGAGI. The CDR3 loop spans 15 amino acids. The V gene end was trimmed by 3 bases and the J gene end by 2 bases; junction bases not matched to a gene: 2. The CDR3 spells CASSYTGGTYNEQFF. The CDR3 DNA reads TGTGCCAGCAGTTATACAGGGGGCACCTACAATGAGCAGTTCTTC.

V gene TRBV29-1 combines with J gene TRBJ1-2; D may be TRBD1 (5 bases). V dropped 3 bases and J dropped 4 bases, with 12 bases sitting between them. This CDR3 region has 13 residues. Germline V gene lookup returns CDR1 SQVTM and CDR2 ANQGSEA. The CDR3 reads CSVDSGTVYGYTF. The CDR3 DNA is TGCAGCGTTGACTCCGGGACGGTCTATGGCTACACCTTC.

V usage is TRBV28 and J usage is TRBJ2-7; D remains ambiguous. Germline V gene lookup returns CDR1 MDHEN and CDR2 SYDVKM. Trimming left V 3 bases short and J 2 bases short, with 17 bases between. The CDR3 has 16 residues. The chain's CDR3 is CASSFGPSTPTYEQYF. The DNA for the CDR3 is TGTGCCAGCAGTTTTGGACCGTCTACCCCAACCTACGAGCAGTACTTC.